These T cell receptor beta chains were read from a single sample in a study of OX40 agonist ivuxolimab in advanced cancers. Produced via immunoSEQ multiplex PCR; TCRdb's table is partial and in-frame only. The table records around 60,000 clones, approximately 91% of them present only once. The material sequenced was CD4+ or CD8+ T cells sorted from blood, taken in a trial of the OX40 agonist ivuxolimab. Receptors were obtained from an adult with an advanced solid tumor such as melanoma, head and neck, liver or kidney cancer. Each CDR3 is given with its conserved first and last residue. Fields, in order: clone size, J gene, V gene, D gene, CDR3 protein, CDR3 DNA. A D gene is named only where the DNA matches it firmly. Size is omitted from some rows. Given values are once, few, many or a class for expanded clones.

.	TRBJ2-1	TRBV29-1	.	CSANWDALAYNEQFF	TGCAGCGCGAACTGGGACGCATTAGCCTACAATGAGCAGTTCTTC
.	TRBJ2-7	TRBV7-2	TRBD2	CASSFLLTSGSQEQYF	TGTGCCAGCAGCTTCTTGCTAACTAGCGGGAGTCAAGAGCAGTACTTC
.	TRBJ1-3	TRBV5-1	.	CASSFQLTDSGNTIYF	TGCGCCAGCAGCTTTCAACTGACAGACTCTGGAAACACCATATATTTT
.	TRBJ2-7	TRBV27	TRBD2	CASSGVSGSDEQYF	TGTGCCAGCAGTGGAGTTAGCGGGAGCGACGAGCAGTACTTC
once	TRBJ2-3	TRBV7-6	TRBD1	CASSLSGGLGDTQYF	TGTGCCAGCAGCCTGTCAGGGGGATTGGGAGATACGCAGTATTTT
.	TRBJ2-4	TRBV2	TRBD1	CASSEVQGVVQYF	TGTGCCAGCAGTGAAGTACAGGGGGTTGTTCAGTACTTC
.	TRBJ2-5	TRBV27	.	CASSLRLQETQYF	TGTGCCAGCAGTTTAAGGCTACAAGAGACCCAGTACTTC
.	TRBJ1-1	TRBV19	TRBD1	CATWTGNTEAFF	TGTGCCACCTGGACAGGGAACACTGAAGCTTTCTTT
.	TRBJ2-5	TRBV11-2	TRBD2	CASRDSGRRETQYF	TGTGCCAGCAGAGACAGCGGGAGGCGCGAGACCCAGTACTTC
.	TRBJ1-1	TRBV29-1	.	CSVEDRGYTEAFF	TGCAGCGTTGAAGATCGAGGCTACACTGAAGCTTTCTTT
.	TRBJ2-3	TRBV28	TRBD2	CASSYKGRLAGSTDTQYF	TGTGCCAGCAGTTACAAGGGGAGACTAGCGGGAAGCACAGATACGCAGTATTTT
.	TRBJ2-2	TRBV27	.	CASRAGELFF	TGTGCCAGCAGGGCCGGGGAGCTGTTTTTT
.	TRBJ2-1	TRBV7-8	.	CASSLVRQDEQFF	TGTGCCAGCAGCTTAGTTAGGCAGGATGAGCAGTTCTTC
.	TRBJ2-7	TRBV11-2	TRBD1	CASSFAQGDSDEQYF	TGTGCCAGCAGCTTCGCGCAGGGGGATTCGGACGAGCAGTACTTC
.	TRBJ2-7	TRBV19	.	CASSTGAGYEQYF	TGTGCCAGTAGTACGGGGGCGGGCTACGAGCAGTACTTC
.	TRBJ2-7	TRBV9	TRBD1	CASSSGQEGPREQYF	TGTGCCAGCAGCTCGGGACAGGAAGGGCCACGGGAGCAGTACTTC
.	TRBJ2-3	TRBV6-6	.	CASSYSGPNGDTQYF	TGTGCCAGCAGTTACTCGGGACCTAACGGAGATACGCAGTATTTT
.	TRBJ2-2	TRBV19	.	CASSIVGTGELFF	TGTGCCAGTAGTATAGTAGGGACCGGGGAGCTGTTTTTT
.	TRBJ2-7	TRBV7-9	.	CASSRRDGPLQYF	TGTGCCAGCAGCCGACGGGACGGTCCCTTGCAGTACTTC
.	TRBJ2-7	TRBV30	TRBD1	CAWSWAGGSEQYF	TGTGCCTGGAGTTGGGCAGGGGGTAGCGAGCAGTACTTC
.	TRBJ1-1	TRBV9	.	CASSPGQNWGENTEAFF	TGTGCCAGCAGCCCTGGACAGAATTGGGGAGAAAACACTGAAGCTTTCTTT
.	TRBJ2-7	TRBV4-2	.	CASSQATGGSYEQYF	TGTGCCAGCAGCCAAGCTACAGGTGGCTCCTACGAGCAGTACTTC
once	TRBJ2-1	TRBV12-5	.	CASGFYDGNEQFF	TGTGCTAGTGGTTTCTATGATGGCAATGAGCAGTTCTTC
.	TRBJ2-7	TRBV6-6	TRBD2	CASSALAETYEQYF	TGTGCCAGCAGCGCGCTAGCGGAGACCTACGAGCAGTACTTC
.	TRBJ1-2	TRBV4-3	TRBD1	CASSQRAGDSNYGYTF	TGCGCCAGCAGCCAGAGAGCGGGGGACAGTAACTATGGCTACACCTTC
.	TRBJ2-7	TRBV5-1	.	CASSLDGGLREQYF	TGCGCCAGCAGCTTGGATGGGGGCCTTCGGGAGCAGTACTTC
.	TRBJ1-1	TRBV29-1	TRBD1	CSVARGTEAFF	TGCAGCGTTGCCAGGGGGACTGAAGCTTTCTTT
.	TRBJ2-7	TRBV6-6	.	CASSPGIYEQYF	TGTGCCAGCAGTCCCGGAATCTACGAGCAGTACTTC
.	TRBJ2-1	TRBV6-1	.	CASSESGPYNEQFF	TGTGCCAGCAGTGAAAGCGGGCCTTACAATGAGCAGTTCTTC
once	TRBJ1-2	TRBV29-1	TRBD1	CSVIPTGGLNGYTF	TGCAGCGTTATACCGACAGGGGGCTTGAATGGCTACACCTTC
.	TRBJ1-5	TRBV28	.	CASRLVGNQPQHF	TGTGCCAGCAGGTTAGTGGGGAATCAGCCCCAGCATTTT
.	TRBJ2-2	TRBV27	.	CASSLGTGELFF	TGTGCCAGCAGTTTAGGAACCGGGGAGCTGTTTTTT
.	TRBJ2-7	TRBV11-2	.	CASSGGRAYEQYF	TGTGCCAGCAGCGGGGGGCGGGCCTACGAGCAGTACTTC
.	TRBJ2-2	TRBV5-6	.	CASSLGLFRGTSNTGELFF	TGTGCCAGCAGCTTGGGGTTATTCCGAGGCACTTCGAACACCGGGGAGCTGTTTTTT
.	TRBJ2-7	TRBV28	.	CASSPEGFSYEQYF	TGTGCCAGCAGCCCCGAGGGGTTCTCCTACGAGCAGTACTTC
.	TRBJ2-7	TRBV10-3	TRBD2	CAISAPAASSGVTYEQYF	TGTGCCATCAGTGCCCCAGCCGCATCTAGCGGGGTTACCTACGAGCAGTACTTC
once	TRBJ2-5	TRBV11-2	.	CASSFSIHQETQYF	TGTGCCAGCAGCTTCTCCATCCACCAAGAGACCCAGTACTTC
.	TRBJ2-7	TRBV4-2	TRBD1	CASSPRQGYEQYF	TGTGCCAGCAGCCCCCGACAGGGCTACGAGCAGTACTTC
.	TRBJ1-2	TRBV7-9	.	CASSSGTDRDGYTF	TGTGCCAGCAGCTCCGGGACGGATAGGGATGGCTACACCTTC
.	TRBJ1-2	TRBV5-1	TRBD1	CASSFRGRGSGGYTF	TGCGCCAGCAGCTTTCGTGGCAGGGGGTCGGGTGGCTACACCTTC
.	TRBJ1-1	TRBV7-2	.	CASSLENTEAFF	TGTGCCAGCAGCTTAGAGAACACTGAAGCTTTCTTT
.	TRBJ1-1	TRBV5-4	.	CASRPRGDLNTEAFF	TGTGCCAGCAGACCCCGTGGGGACCTGAACACTGAAGCTTTCTTT
once	TRBJ2-5	TRBV5-8	.	CASSMKPGHPQETQYF	TGTGCCAGCAGCATGAAGCCGGGACATCCACAAGAGACCCAGTACTTC
few	TRBJ1-1	TRBV19	.	CASSPNMYTEAFF	TGTGCCAGTAGTCCGAACATGTACACTGAAGCTTTCTTT
.	TRBJ2-3	TRBV4-1	TRBD2	CASSHIGTSSSTDTQYF	TGCGCCAGCAGCCATATCGGGACTAGCTCATCCACAGATACGCAGTATTTT
.	TRBJ2-7	TRBV11-2	.	CASSLAYEQYF	TGTGCCAGCAGCCTTGCCTACGAGCAGTACTTC
.	TRBJ2-1	TRBV19	TRBD2	CASSRTSGLEQFF	TGTGCCAGTAGTCGCACTAGCGGGCTAGAGCAGTTCTTC
.	TRBJ2-7	TRBV2	TRBD2	CASRGLAGHYEQYF	TGTGCCAGCAGAGGACTAGCGGGCCATTACGAGCAGTACTTC
.	TRBJ2-5	TRBV10-1	.	CASSVAGEETQYF	TGCGCCAGCAGTGTGGCAGGGGAAGAGACCCAGTACTTC
.	TRBJ2-1	TRBV6-6	.	CASSYDSYNEQFF	TGTGCCAGCAGCTACGACAGTTACAATGAGCAGTTCTTC
once	TRBJ2-3	TRBV7-3	.	CASSSWDNTDTQYF	TGTGCCAGCAGCTCGTGGGACAACACAGATACGCAGTATTTT
.	TRBJ1-2	TRBV29-1	.	CSVESGGQTEGYGYTF	TGCAGCGTTGAAAGCGGCGGTCAGACCGAGGGCTATGGCTACACCTTC
.	TRBJ2-7	TRBV2	TRBD1	CASRGQGSEQYF	TGTGCCAGCAGAGGACAGGGAAGCGAGCAGTACTTC